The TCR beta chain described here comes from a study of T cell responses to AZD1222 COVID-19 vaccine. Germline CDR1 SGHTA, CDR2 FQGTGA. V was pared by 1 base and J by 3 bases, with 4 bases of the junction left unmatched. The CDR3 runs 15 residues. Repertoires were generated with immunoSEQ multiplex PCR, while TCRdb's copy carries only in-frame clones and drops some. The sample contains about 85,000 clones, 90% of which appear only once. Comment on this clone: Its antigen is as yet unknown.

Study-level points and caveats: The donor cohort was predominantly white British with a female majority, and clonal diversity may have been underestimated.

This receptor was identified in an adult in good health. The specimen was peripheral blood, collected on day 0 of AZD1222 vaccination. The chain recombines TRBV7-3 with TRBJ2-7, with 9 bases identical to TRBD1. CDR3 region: CASSLRTGVDYEQYF. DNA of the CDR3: TGTGCCAGCAGCTTAAGGACAGGGGTTGACTACGAGCAGTACTTC.